Presented here are 19 T cell receptor beta chains from one specimen sequenced in a study of PD-1 blockade in classical Hodgkin lymphoma. Repertoires were generated with immunoSEQ multiplex PCR, while TCRdb's copy carries only in-frame clones and drops some. Of about 12,000 clones listed, less than 90% are singletons. Every single patient, without exception, relapsed after autologous stem cell transplantation, and brentuximab vedotin exposure varied. Isolation of CD8+ T cells from thawed PBMCs used magnetic negative selection. Material: CD8+ T cells from blood, obtained at baseline. The receptor set was obtained from a human donor with classical Hodgkin lymphoma.

The chain has TRBV28 and TRBJ2-1; 8 bases align to TRBD2. Germline loops: CDR1 MDHEN, CDR2 SYDVKM. Trimming cost V 2 bases and J 6 bases; bases outside gene matches: 9. CDR3 size: 16 residues. This CDR3 is CASSLLAGGLTNEQFF. CDR3 sequence (DNA): TGTGCCAGCAGTTTACTCGCGGGAGGCCTCACCAATGAGCAGTTCTTC.

The rearrangement uses TRBV6-5 and TRBJ2-7; D remains unclear. Germline loops: CDR1 MNHEY, CDR2 SVGAGI. The V end lost 0 bases, the J end lost 0 bases, and 12 bases lay between the germline ends. The CDR3 sequence is 16 residues long. The CDR3 sequence: CASSYSAPTYSYEQYF. CDR3 bases: TGTGCCAGCAGTTACTCGGCCCCCACCTACTCCTACGAGCAGTACTTC.

The chain is built from TRBV27 and TRBJ1-1; unclear D gene. Germline CDR1 reads MNHEY; CDR2 reads SMNVEV (reference sequence). V lost 2 bases, J lost 3 bases, and 7 bases lay in between. This CDR3 contains 13 residues. Here the CDR3 reads CASSLMRDTEAFF. CDR3 DNA sequence: TGTGCCAGCAGTTTAATGAGGGACACTGAAGCTTTCTTT.

This clone has a handful of counts. The chain recombines TRBV6-5 with TRBJ1-5; D is perhaps TRBD1 (5 bases). Looked up from germline, CDR1 is MNHEY and CDR2 is SVGAGI. This CDR3 region has 14 residues. The germline V and J ends were trimmed by 6 bases and 7 bases, with 16 bases remaining between them. The CDR3 DNA follows: TGTGCCAGCAGCCCAAACAGGAGGACCCAGCCCCAGCATTTT. As protein: CASSPNRRTQPQHF.

The chain links TRBV5-8 to TRBJ2-7; TRBD2 aligns across 9 bases. The CDR3 loop spans 16 amino acids. Germline V gene data show CDR1 as SGHTS and CDR2 as YDEGEE. V lost 2 bases, J lost 2 bases, and 8 bases stayed unmatched. The chain's CDR3 is CASSFQGLAATYEQYF. For the CDR3, the DNA is TGTGCCAGCAGCTTCCAGGGACTAGCAGCGACCTACGAGCAGTACTTC.

This clone was found once. CDR3 nucleotides: TGTGCCAGCAGCTTGGTGGGCCCGTACAATGAGCAGTTCTTC. It is translated as CASSLVGPYNEQFF. The V and J genes are TRBV5-8 and TRBJ2-1; D uncertain. The V gene's germline CDR1 is SGHTS and CDR2 YDEGEE. This CDR3 spans 14 amino acids. V lost 0 bases and J 4 bases, leaving 8 bases between the germline ends.

This chain connects TRBV2 to TRBJ2-7; 12 bases are shared with TRBD2. Trimming at V came to 6 bases and at J to 4 bases, leaving 10 bases not matched to a gene. The CDR3 has 16 amino acids. Germline V gives CDR1 SNHLY, CDR2 FYNNEI. CDR3 sequence: CASRDWSSGREYEQYF. In nucleotides, the CDR3 is TGTGCCAGCAGGGACTGGTCTAGCGGGAGGGAATACGAGCAGTACTTC.

This clone was seen more than once but under ten times. This chain joins TRBV2 and TRBJ2-7; D remains unclear. From germline, CDR1 is SNHLY and CDR2 FYNNEI. With 8 bases removed from V and 0 bases from J, the gap between germline ends came to 8 bases. The CDR3 is 12 amino acids. The CDR3 here is CASDDSSYEQYF. DNA of the CDR3: TGTGCCAGCGACGATAGCTCCTACGAGCAGTACTTC.

The chain couples TRBV11-1 to TRBJ2-1; D not resolved. From germline, CDR1 is SGHAT and CDR2 FQDESV (reference sequence). CDR3 length: 12 amino acids. Trimming pared 2 bases from V and 10 bases from J, leaving 9 bases between. CDR3 nucleotide sequence: TGTGCCAGCAGCTTAAGCTCCAACGAGCAGTTCTTC. Translated: CASSLSSNEQFF.

The chain carries TRBV7-9 and TRBJ2-7; weak D call: TRBD1 (6 bases). V shed 2 bases and J shed 8 bases, with 22 bases lying between them. Looked up from germline, CDR1 is SEHNR and CDR2 is FQNEAQ (reference sequence). CDR3 size: 16 residues. The CDR3 coding sequence is TGTGCCAGCAGCTTAACATCCGGGACACCGCTACTTAAGCAGTACTTC. Translation gives CASSLTSGTPLLKQYF.

The rearrangement joins TRBV4-1 to TRBJ2-7, with D hard to call. V lost 0 bases to trimming and J lost 3 bases, with 12 bases between them. The germline V gene encodes CDR1 MGHRA and CDR2 YSYEKL. The CDR3 consists of 15 residues. The chain's CDR3 is CASSQDARPNYEQYF. In DNA, the CDR3 is TGCGCCAGCAGCCAAGATGCCAGGCCCAACTACGAGCAGTACTTC.

This chain uses TRBV7-9 with TRBJ2-7, with TRBD1 matching 10 bases. From germline, CDR1 is SEHNR and CDR2 FQNEAQ (reference sequence). The CDR3 sequence is 18 residues long. The trim removed 8 bases at V and 0 bases at J, leaving 16 bases unmatched. The CDR3 is CASRADRGQSRDSYEQYF. The CDR3 DNA reads as TGTGCCAGCCGAGCCGACAGGGGGCAAAGTAGGGACTCCTACGAGCAGTACTTC.

This chain connects TRBV28 to TRBJ2-7; TRBD2 matches at 10 bases. The V gene end was trimmed by 0 bases and the J gene end by 4 bases; junction bases not matched to a gene: 9. This CDR3 has 17 residues. Germline V gives CDR1 MDHEN, CDR2 SYDVKM. DNA of the CDR3: TGTGCCAGCAGTTTATGGTTAGCGGGAGGATGGTCGTACGAGCAGTACTTC. Translating it yields CASSLWLAGGWSYEQYF.

As for this clone: An end of the junction does not agree with germline; a read error may underlie this. This sequence joins TRBV7-9 and TRBJ2-5; unclear D gene. Germline values: CDR1 SEHNR, CDR2 FQNEAQ (reference sequence). The CDR3 runs to 12 residues. As DNA, the CDR3 is TGTGCCAGCAGCTCGCAAGAGGAGAACCAGTACTTC. Translated: CASSSQEENQYF.

V gene TRBV28 combines with J gene TRBJ2-7; 9 positions agree with TRBD2. With V trimmed by 2 bases and J by 6 bases, 8 bases remained unmatched. The CDR3 loop spans 15 amino acids. Germline lookup yields CDR1 MDHEN and CDR2 SYDVKM. The CDR3 here is CASSLGLAGRSEQYF. The CDR3 nucleotides read TGTGCCAGCAGTTTAGGCCTAGCGGGGAGGTCCGAGCAGTACTTC. Full variable domain (remainder filled in from reference TRBV28 and TRBJ2-7): DVKVTQSSRYLVKRTGEKVFLECVQDMDHENMFWYRQDPGLGLRLIYFSYDVKMKEKGDIPEGYSVSREKKERFSLILESASTNQTSMYLCASSLGLAGRSEQYFGPGTRLTVT.

The chain couples TRBV10-2 to TRBJ1-1, with unresolved D. The CDR3 extends over 11 amino acids. The ends were cut back, 3 bases at V and 5 bases at J, with 4 bases in the middle. Germline loops: CDR1 WSHSY, CDR2 SAAADI. For the CDR3, the DNA is TGCGCCAGCAGTGATGGGACTGAAGCTTTCTTT. This sequence encodes CASSDGTEAFF.

The chain uses TRBV27 and TRBJ1-5; maybe TRBD1 (6 bases). V lost 5 bases and J 1 base, leaving 12 bases between the germline ends. This CDR3 is 15 amino acids long. Germline CDR1 reads MNHEY; CDR2 reads SMNVEV (reference sequence). The chain's CDR3 is CASSNRVDSNQPQHF. CDR3 nucleotides: TGTGCCAGCAGTAACAGGGTGGACAGCAATCAGCCCCAGCATTTT.

This chain uses TRBV30 with TRBJ1-5, with D hard to call. Trimming pared 2 bases from V and 7 bases from J, leaving 9 bases between. Germline CDR1 GTSNPN, CDR2 SVGIG (reference sequence). The CDR3 is made up of 12 amino acids. The CDR3: CAWSSLGQPQHF. In nucleotides, the CDR3 is TGTGCCTGGAGTTCCCTAGGACAGCCCCAGCATTTT.

V is TRBV7-6 and J is TRBJ2-5; the match to TRBD1 covers 9 bases. The CDR3 is 16 amino acids. CDR1 is SGHVS, CDR2 FNYEAQ, per germline. V was pared by 5 bases and J by 4 bases, with 11 bases of the junction left unmatched. CDR3 nucleotides: TGTGCCAGCAGCCCGTTGACAGGGGGTGGCGGAGAGACCCAGTACTTC. Protein product: CASSPLTGGGGETQYF.